The entry below describes one TCR beta chain. What it binds is unknown. This sample was included in a study of cytomegalovirus exposure and HLA in healthy donors. Study findings and constraints: Excluded: some indistinguishable V segments such as TRBV6-2 and TRBV6-3. Presence/absence analyses took donor sequencing depth as roughly uniform.

Healthy bone marrow donors made up the donors. It was with 60 Vbeta and 13 Jbeta primers that the PCR ran. Libraries were prepared by immunoSEQ multiplex PCR; TCRdb keeps only in-frame clonotypes and omits some of them. There are 20,000 to 25,000 clones in the sample; 65% to 85% occur only once, and 7% to 9% lies in the top ten. Germline values: CDR1 SGHTA, CDR2 FQGNSA. This CDR3 is 13 amino acids long. Between the trimmed V and J ends, which lost 3 bases and 9 bases, there was a span of 12 bases. The V and J genes are TRBV7-2 and TRBJ2-1; D is undetermined. This TCR was sampled from a man in his fifties or sixties in good health and CMV-seronegative. Specimen: PBMCs. The CDR3 sequence: CASSLAVGSEQFF. In nucleotides, the CDR3 is TGTGCCAGCAGCTTGGCGGTGGGTAGTGAGCAGTTCTTC.